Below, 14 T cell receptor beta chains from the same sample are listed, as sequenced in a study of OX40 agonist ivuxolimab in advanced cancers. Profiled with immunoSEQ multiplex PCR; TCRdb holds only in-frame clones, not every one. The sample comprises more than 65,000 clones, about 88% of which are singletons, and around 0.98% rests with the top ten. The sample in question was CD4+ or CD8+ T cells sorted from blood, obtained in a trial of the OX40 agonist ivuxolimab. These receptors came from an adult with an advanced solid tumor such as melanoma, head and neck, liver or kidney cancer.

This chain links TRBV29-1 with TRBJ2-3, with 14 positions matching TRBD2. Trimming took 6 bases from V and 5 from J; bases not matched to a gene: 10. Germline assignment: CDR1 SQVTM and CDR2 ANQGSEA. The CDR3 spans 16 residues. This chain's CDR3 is CSVAPGTSGRIDTQYF. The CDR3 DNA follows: TGCAGCGTCGCCCCCGGGACTAGCGGGAGAATAGATACGCAGTATTTT.

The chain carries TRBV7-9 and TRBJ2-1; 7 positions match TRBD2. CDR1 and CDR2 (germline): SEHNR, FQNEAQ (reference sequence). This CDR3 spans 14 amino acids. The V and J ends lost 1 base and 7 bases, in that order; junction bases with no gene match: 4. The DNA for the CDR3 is TGTGCCAGCAGCTTAGGACTAGCTAAAAATGAGCAGTTCTTC. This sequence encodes CASSLGLAKNEQFF.

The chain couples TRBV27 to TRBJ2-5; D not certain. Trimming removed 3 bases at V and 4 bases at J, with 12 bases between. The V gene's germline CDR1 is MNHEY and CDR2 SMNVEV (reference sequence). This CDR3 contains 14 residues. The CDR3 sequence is CASSFASRVETQYF. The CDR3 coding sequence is TGTGCCAGCAGTTTTGCTAGTCGTGTAGAGACCCAGTACTTC.

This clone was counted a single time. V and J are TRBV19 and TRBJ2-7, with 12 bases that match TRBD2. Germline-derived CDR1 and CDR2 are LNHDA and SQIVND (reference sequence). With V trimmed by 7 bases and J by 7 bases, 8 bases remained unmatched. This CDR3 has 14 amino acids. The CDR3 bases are TGTGCCAGTATCGGGCTAGCGGGAGGGGGAGAGCAGTACTTC. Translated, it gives CASIGLAGGGEQYF.

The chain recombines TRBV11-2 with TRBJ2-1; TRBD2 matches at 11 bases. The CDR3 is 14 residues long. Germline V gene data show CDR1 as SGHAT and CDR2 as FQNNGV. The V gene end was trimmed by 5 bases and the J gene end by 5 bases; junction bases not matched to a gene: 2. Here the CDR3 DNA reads TGTGCCAGCAGCAAACTAGCGGGAGACAATGAGCAGTTCTTC. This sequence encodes CASSKLAGDNEQFF.

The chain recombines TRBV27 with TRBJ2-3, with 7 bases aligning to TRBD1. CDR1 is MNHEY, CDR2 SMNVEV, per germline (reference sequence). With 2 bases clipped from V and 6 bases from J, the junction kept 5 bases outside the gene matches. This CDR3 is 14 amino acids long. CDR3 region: CASSLKGARDTQYF. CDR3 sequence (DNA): TGTGCCAGCAGTTTAAAGGGGGCGCGGGATACGCAGTATTTT.

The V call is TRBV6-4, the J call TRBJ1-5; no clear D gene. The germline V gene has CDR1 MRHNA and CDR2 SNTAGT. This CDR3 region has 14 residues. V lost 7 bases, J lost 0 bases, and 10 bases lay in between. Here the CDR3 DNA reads TGTGCCAGCAACCCAGATTATAGCAATCAGCCCCAGCATTTT. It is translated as CASNPDYSNQPQHF.

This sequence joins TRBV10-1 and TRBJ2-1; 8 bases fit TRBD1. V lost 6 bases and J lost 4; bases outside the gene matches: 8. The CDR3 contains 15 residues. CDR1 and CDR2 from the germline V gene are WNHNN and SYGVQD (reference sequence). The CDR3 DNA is TGCGCCAGCAGCAGAGGACAGGGAAGTTACAATGAGCAGTTCTTC. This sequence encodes CASSRGQGSYNEQFF.

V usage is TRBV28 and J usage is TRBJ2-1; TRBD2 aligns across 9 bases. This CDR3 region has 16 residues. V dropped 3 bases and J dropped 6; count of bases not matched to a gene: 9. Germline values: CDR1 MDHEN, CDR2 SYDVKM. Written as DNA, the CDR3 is TGTGCCAGCAGTTTTTATGGGACTAGCCCCCCCAATGAGCAGTTCTTC. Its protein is CASSFYGTSPPNEQFF.

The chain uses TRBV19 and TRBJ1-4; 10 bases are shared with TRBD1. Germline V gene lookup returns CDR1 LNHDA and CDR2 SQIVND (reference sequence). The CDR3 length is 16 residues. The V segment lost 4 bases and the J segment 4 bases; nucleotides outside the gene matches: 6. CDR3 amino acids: CASSTGTGDLNEKLFF. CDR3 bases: TGTGCCAGTAGTACCGGGACAGGGGACCTTAATGAAAAACTGTTTTTT.

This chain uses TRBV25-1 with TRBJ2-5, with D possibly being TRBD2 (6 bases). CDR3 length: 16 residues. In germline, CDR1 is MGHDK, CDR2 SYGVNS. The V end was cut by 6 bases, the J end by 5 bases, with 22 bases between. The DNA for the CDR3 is TGTGCCAGCAGCGGGGGTCGGGACTTCCTTATGGAGACCCAGTACTTC. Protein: CASSGGRDFLMETQYF.

CDR3 in DNA: TGTGCCAGCAGCTTTGTTGCTGTACTGGGCGACAATGAGCAGTTCTTC. It encodes CASSFVAVLGDNEQFF. The chain links TRBV5-6 to TRBJ2-1; no firm D call. Germline V lookup: CDR1 SGHDT, CDR2 YYEEEE. V was trimmed by 2 bases and J by 5 bases, leaving 17 bases between them. This CDR3 region has 16 residues.

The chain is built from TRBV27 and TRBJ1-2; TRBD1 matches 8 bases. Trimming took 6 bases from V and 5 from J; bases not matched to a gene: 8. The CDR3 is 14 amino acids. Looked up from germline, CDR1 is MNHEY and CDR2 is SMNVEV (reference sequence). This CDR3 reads CASSQGALEYGYTF. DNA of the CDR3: TGTGCCAGCAGCCAGGGGGCACTAGAGTATGGCTACACCTTC.

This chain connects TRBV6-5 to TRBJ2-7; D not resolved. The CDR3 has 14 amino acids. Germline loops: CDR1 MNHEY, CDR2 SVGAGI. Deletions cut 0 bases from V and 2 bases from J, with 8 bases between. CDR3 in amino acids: CASSYSGVPYEQYF. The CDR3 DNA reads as TGTGCCAGCAGTTACTCGGGCGTTCCCTACGAGCAGTACTTC.